This T cell receptor beta chain was identified in a study of cytomegalovirus exposure and HLA in healthy donors. General study findings and limits: Specificity for CMV antigens was confirmed in vitro for a few of the CMV-associated chains.

The primer mix had 60 Vbeta and 13 Jbeta primers. Generated by immunoSEQ multiplex PCR, the TCRdb table keeps only in-frame clones and is missing some. The top ten hold 1.9% of the sample, which has some 120,000 clones, 15% seen once. The CDR3 is 15 amino acids. CDR1 is MNHEY and CDR2 is SVGAGI in the germline V gene. Trimming took off 2 bases at V and 4 bases at J, with 12 bases between the two ends. In this sample, this clone turned up a few times. Its cognate antigen is unknown. The chain uses TRBV6-5 and TRBJ1-5; D is perhaps TRBD1 (6 bases). The sample comprised PBMCs. The receptor's source is a woman between 18 and 29 years old in good health and CMV-seronegative. CDR3 protein: CASSYDPTGNQPQHF. The DNA for the CDR3 is TGTGCCAGCAGTTACGACCCTACAGGGAATCAGCCCCAGCATTTT.